A selection of T cell receptor beta chains follows, all from one sample in a study of blood T cell repertoires in COVID-19. Generated by immunoSEQ multiplex PCR, the TCRdb table keeps only in-frame clones and is missing some. This table has some 240,000 clones, about 80% appearing once. Material for sequencing was PBMCs or T cells enriched from blood (not recorded which). The receptors were gathered from a man aged 30-40 years with acute COVID-19. Both conserved end residues are part of each CDR3. Fields, in order: V gene, clone size, J gene, D gene, CDR3 DNA, CDR3 protein. D genes are given only for firm matches. Size tells how often a clone was seen (once, few, many) or the class of an expanded clone, and some rows leave it out.

v_gene: TRBV3-1/TRBV3-2
abundance: -
j_gene: TRBJ1-6
d_gene: TRBD1
CDR3nt: TGTGCCAGCAGACGACAGGGGGTTTATAATTCACCCCTCCACTTT
CDR3aa: CASRRQGVYNSPLHF

v_gene: TRBV7-9
abundance: -
j_gene: TRBJ1-2
d_gene: -
CDR3nt: TGTGCCAGCAGCTTAGGGTTTAGGGAGTCCTATGGCTACACCTTC
CDR3aa: CASSLGFRESYGYTF

v_gene: TRBV19
abundance: -
j_gene: TRBJ1-5
d_gene: -
CDR3nt: TGTGCCAGTAGTCAGAATACGGGTAGCAATCAGCCCCAGCATTTT
CDR3aa: CASSQNTGSNQPQHF

v_gene: TRBV24-1
abundance: -
j_gene: TRBJ1-1
d_gene: -
CDR3nt: TGTGCCACCAGTGGGAAGGGCCGGGGGAACACTGAAGCTTTCTTT
CDR3aa: CATSGKGRGNTEAFF

v_gene: TRBV6-2/TRBV6-3
abundance: -
j_gene: TRBJ2-1
d_gene: TRBD1
CDR3nt: TGTGCCAGCAGTCTTGACAGGGGATTCTACAATGAGCAGTTCTTC
CDR3aa: CASSLDRGFYNEQFF

v_gene: TRBV19
abundance: -
j_gene: TRBJ1-4
d_gene: TRBD1
CDR3nt: TGTGCCAGTAGCCTCACAGGGGGAGGCGAAAAACTGTTTTTT
CDR3aa: CASSLTGGGEKLFF

v_gene: TRBV9
abundance: -
j_gene: TRBJ2-2
d_gene: TRBD2
CDR3nt: TGTGCCAGCAGCGTAGTTGGACTAGAGACCAGGGAGCTGTTTTTT
CDR3aa: CASSVVGLETRELFF

v_gene: TRBV6-2/TRBV6-3
abundance: -
j_gene: TRBJ1-5
d_gene: -
CDR3nt: TGTGCCAGCAGTTACCCAGGGGGCAATCAGCCCCAGCATTTT
CDR3aa: CASSYPGGNQPQHF

v_gene: TRBV2
abundance: -
j_gene: TRBJ1-1
d_gene: -
CDR3nt: TGTGCCAGACTGAAGGGGGATTACACTGAAGCTTTCTTT
CDR3aa: CARLKGDYTEAFF

v_gene: TRBV5-1
abundance: -
j_gene: TRBJ1-1
d_gene: TRBD1
CDR3nt: TGCGCCAGCAGCTCTTCCGGGACAGGGTCGGTCACTGAAGCTTTCTTT
CDR3aa: CASSSSGTGSVTEAFF

v_gene: TRBV25-1
abundance: -
j_gene: TRBJ1-1
d_gene: -
CDR3nt: TGTGCCAGCATTACAAGGGGCACTGAAGCTTTCTTT
CDR3aa: CASITRGTEAFF

v_gene: TRBV5-4
abundance: -
j_gene: TRBJ1-2
d_gene: -
CDR3nt: TGTGCCAGCAGCCCCGGTCAGGGGCGCCGTATCAGCTATGGCTACACCTTC
CDR3aa: CASSPGQGRRISYGYTF

v_gene: TRBV18
abundance: -
j_gene: TRBJ2-5
d_gene: -
CDR3nt: TGTGCCAGCTCACCGAAAATTGGTGATCGGGGAAAGACCCAGTACTTC
CDR3aa: CASSPKIGDRGKTQYF

v_gene: TRBV12-3/TRBV12-4
abundance: many
j_gene: TRBJ1-1
d_gene: -
CDR3nt: TGTGCCAGCATTTCCCAGGGGATCACTGAAGCTTTCTTT
CDR3aa: CASISQGITEAFF

v_gene: TRBV13
abundance: -
j_gene: TRBJ1-1
d_gene: TRBD1
CDR3nt: TGTGCCAGCAGCTATAACAGGGGCCTGAACACTGAAGCTTTCTTT
CDR3aa: CASSYNRGLNTEAFF

v_gene: TRBV5-8
abundance: -
j_gene: TRBJ1-5
d_gene: TRBD1
CDR3nt: TGTGCCAGCAGCTTGGGATACGGGACAGGGGTGGGCAATCAGCCCCAGCATTTT
CDR3aa: CASSLGYGTGVGNQPQHF

v_gene: TRBV24-1
abundance: -
j_gene: TRBJ2-1
d_gene: TRBD1
CDR3nt: TGTGCCACCAGTGAGGGACAGAAAAATGAGCAGTTCTTC
CDR3aa: CATSEGQKNEQFF

v_gene: TRBV13
abundance: -
j_gene: TRBJ1-1
d_gene: TRBD1
CDR3nt: TGTGCCAGCAGATGGGACAGGACGAACACTGAAGCTTTCTTT
CDR3aa: CASRWDRTNTEAFF

v_gene: TRBV18
abundance: -
j_gene: TRBJ1-3
d_gene: -
CDR3nt: TGTGCCAGCTCACCACCGAAGGGGAACATCTCTGGAAACACCATATATTTT
CDR3aa: CASSPPKGNISGNTIYF

v_gene: TRBV11-1
abundance: -
j_gene: TRBJ1-1
d_gene: -
CDR3nt: TGTGCCAGCAGCCCAAGAACTAACCTGAACACTGAAGCTTTCTTT
CDR3aa: CASSPRTNLNTEAFF

v_gene: TRBV24-1
abundance: -
j_gene: TRBJ1-2
d_gene: -
CDR3nt: TGTGCCACCAGTGATTTGCAAACGGACTATGGCTACACCTTC
CDR3aa: CATSDLQTDYGYTF

v_gene: TRBV6-4
abundance: -
j_gene: TRBJ2-2
d_gene: TRBD1
CDR3nt: TGTGCCAGCAGGGGACAGGGCGCCGGGGAGCTGTTTTTT
CDR3aa: CASRGQGAGELFF

v_gene: TRBV6-1
abundance: -
j_gene: TRBJ2-3
d_gene: -
CDR3nt: TGTGCCAGCAGTGAAAGCGTCCGGCTAAGAACAGATACGCAGTATTTT
CDR3aa: CASSESVRLRTDTQYF

v_gene: TRBV11-3
abundance: -
j_gene: TRBJ1-1
d_gene: -
CDR3nt: TGTGCCAGCAGCTTAGGTCCCCCGGCGGCTGAAGCTTTCTTT
CDR3aa: CASSLGPPAAEAFF

v_gene: TRBV18
abundance: -
j_gene: TRBJ1-1
d_gene: TRBD1
CDR3nt: TGTGCCAGCTCGGGACAGGGGCCGAACACTGAAGCTTTCTTT
CDR3aa: CASSGQGPNTEAFF

v_gene: TRBV29-1
abundance: -
j_gene: TRBJ2-2
d_gene: -
CDR3nt: TGCAGCGTTCTGGGCCAGGCGAACACCGGGGAGCTGTTTTTT
CDR3aa: CSVLGQANTGELFF

v_gene: TRBV4-2
abundance: -
j_gene: TRBJ2-3
d_gene: -
CDR3nt: TGTGCCAGCAGCCAGGCTGATACGCAGTATTTT
CDR3aa: CASSQADTQYF

v_gene: TRBV18
abundance: -
j_gene: TRBJ1-1
d_gene: -
CDR3nt: TGTGCCAGCTCACCAGTAGCGAGGAACACTGAAGCTTTCTTT
CDR3aa: CASSPVARNTEAFF

v_gene: TRBV19
abundance: -
j_gene: TRBJ1-6
d_gene: TRBD1
CDR3nt: TGTGCCAGTACCTCCTCCGACAGGGTTAATTCACCCCTCCACTTT
CDR3aa: CASTSSDRVNSPLHF

v_gene: TRBV28
abundance: once
j_gene: TRBJ1-4
d_gene: TRBD1
CDR3nt: TGTGCCAGCAGGGTCGGACAGGGTTGGGAACTGTTTTTT
CDR3aa: CASRVGQGWELFF

v_gene: TRBV5-1
abundance: -
j_gene: TRBJ1-1
d_gene: -
CDR3nt: TGCGCCAGCAGCTTGGCCGGGGAGGCCACTGAAGCTTTCTTT
CDR3aa: CASSLAGEATEAFF

v_gene: TRBV6-5
abundance: -
j_gene: TRBJ1-2
d_gene: TRBD1
CDR3nt: TGTGCCAGCAGTACAGGGGACATGTACTATGGCTACACCTTC
CDR3aa: CASSTGDMYYGYTF

v_gene: TRBV3-1/TRBV3-2
abundance: -
j_gene: TRBJ1-1
d_gene: TRBD1
CDR3nt: TGTGCCAGCAGCCATCCCCGGACAGGGAGGAAGACTGAAGCTTTCTTT
CDR3aa: CASSHPRTGRKTEAFF

v_gene: TRBV12-1
abundance: -
j_gene: TRBJ2-5
d_gene: -
CDR3nt: TGTGCCAGCAGCTTTGGGAGCGGGGGCCCTCACCCCCAGTACTTC
CDR3aa: CASSFGSGGPHPQYF

v_gene: TRBV3-1/TRBV3-2
abundance: -
j_gene: TRBJ1-1
d_gene: TRBD1
CDR3nt: TGTGCCAGCAGCCAAGGGCGACAGGGGGGGACTGAAGCTTTCTTT
CDR3aa: CASSQGRQGGTEAFF

v_gene: TRBV5-1
abundance: -
j_gene: TRBJ1-1
d_gene: TRBD1
CDR3nt: TGCGCCAGCAGCTCCAGGCCGGACAGGTTGAGCACTGAAGCTTTCTTT
CDR3aa: CASSSRPDRLSTEAFF

v_gene: TRBV4-3
abundance: -
j_gene: TRBJ1-1
d_gene: -
CDR3nt: TGCGCCAGCAGCCAAATGGTCAGGGGGAACACTGAAGCTTTCTTT
CDR3aa: CASSQMVRGNTEAFF

v_gene: TRBV19
abundance: -
j_gene: TRBJ1-6
d_gene: -
CDR3nt: TGTGCCAGTAGTATTAACAGTAACTATTCACCCCTCCACTTT
CDR3aa: CASSINSNYSPLHF

v_gene: TRBV6-5
abundance: once
j_gene: TRBJ1-2
d_gene: TRBD1
CDR3nt: TGTGCCAGCAGTCTACGACAGGGGAGCTACTATGGCTACACCTTC
CDR3aa: CASSLRQGSYYGYTF

v_gene: TRBV5-6
abundance: few
j_gene: TRBJ1-2
d_gene: TRBD1
CDR3nt: TGTGCCAGCAGTAAATGGACAGGGGTAAACTATGGCTACACCTTC
CDR3aa: CASSKWTGVNYGYTF

v_gene: TRBV11-2
abundance: -
j_gene: TRBJ2-5
d_gene: TRBD1
CDR3nt: TGTGCCAGCAGCCCCAACCAAGGACAGGGAAAGTACTTC
CDR3aa: CASSPNQGQGKYF

v_gene: TRBV4-1
abundance: -
j_gene: TRBJ2-2
d_gene: -
CDR3nt: TGCGCCAGCAGCCAAGATTACGGGAGACGAACCGGGGAGCTGTTTTTT
CDR3aa: CASSQDYGRRTGELFF

v_gene: TRBV20-1
abundance: once
j_gene: TRBJ1-1
d_gene: TRBD1
CDR3nt: TGCAGGGCCGAGGGGGCCACTGAAGCTTTCTTT
CDR3aa: CRAEGATEAFF

v_gene: TRBV30
abundance: -
j_gene: TRBJ1-5
d_gene: -
CDR3nt: TGTGCCTGGAGTGTAATGGGCGATCAGCCCCAGCATTTT
CDR3aa: CAWSVMGDQPQHF

v_gene: TRBV6-5
abundance: -
j_gene: TRBJ2-1
d_gene: TRBD2
CDR3nt: TGTGCCAGCAGTTACGGTTCTTCTAGCGGGAACAATGAGCAGTTCTTC
CDR3aa: CASSYGSSSGNNEQFF

v_gene: TRBV5-1
abundance: -
j_gene: TRBJ1-1
d_gene: TRBD1
CDR3nt: TGCGCCAGCAGCTTGGTTGGGACAGGGACTGAAGCTTTCTTT
CDR3aa: CASSLVGTGTEAFF

v_gene: TRBV5-1
abundance: -
j_gene: TRBJ1-1
d_gene: -
CDR3nt: TGTGCCAGCAGCTTGGATTCGGCGGGCACTGAAGCTTTCTTT
CDR3aa: CASSLDSAGTEAFF

v_gene: TRBV7-2
abundance: -
j_gene: TRBJ2-2
d_gene: -
CDR3nt: TGTGCCAGCAGCCGTACAGGAAATACCGGGGAGCTGTTTTTT
CDR3aa: CASSRTGNTGELFF

v_gene: TRBV7-9
abundance: -
j_gene: TRBJ1-3
d_gene: TRBD1
CDR3nt: TGTGCCAGCAGCTCTGACAGGGGCTCTGGAAACACCATATATTTT
CDR3aa: CASSSDRGSGNTIYF

v_gene: TRBV9
abundance: -
j_gene: TRBJ2-5
d_gene: TRBD2
CDR3nt: TGTGCCAGCAGCAGGTCTAGCGGGGGGCCCCAAGAGACCCAGTACTTC
CDR3aa: CASSRSSGGPQETQYF

v_gene: TRBV24-1
abundance: -
j_gene: TRBJ2-3
d_gene: -
CDR3nt: TGTGCCACCAGTGATTTGCGTGATACGCAGTATTTT
CDR3aa: CATSDLRDTQYF

v_gene: TRBV5-1
abundance: once
j_gene: TRBJ2-5
d_gene: TRBD2
CDR3nt: TGCGCCAGCAGCGATCCGGGACTAGCGGGGGTAAAAGAGACCCAGTACTTC
CDR3aa: CASSDPGLAGVKETQYF

v_gene: TRBV27
abundance: -
j_gene: TRBJ2-3
d_gene: TRBD2
CDR3nt: TGTGCCAGCAGTTTCTACGGGAGGGGAGATACGCAGTATTTT
CDR3aa: CASSFYGRGDTQYF